A selection of T cell receptor beta chains follows, all from one sample in a study of blood T cell repertoires in COVID-19. Data came from immunoSEQ multiplex PCR; TCRdb stores just in-frame clones and leaves some out. The table lists around 97,000 clones, almost 90% of them singletons. The sample taken for sequencing was peripheral blood. Receptors originate from a human donor in a cohort sampled during active COVID-19. CDR3s include the opening cysteine and the closing phenylalanine or tryptophan. Each record gives: J gene, V gene, clone size, D gene, CDR3 protein, CDR3 DNA. D genes are given only for firm matches. Clone size is given for some rows only: seen once, a few or many times, or a class if the clone is expanded.

TRBJ2-2 TRBV30 . TRBD1 CAWSAGTANTGELFF TGTGCCTGGAGTGCCGGGACAGCGAACACCGGGGAGCTGTTTTTT
TRBJ2-2 TRBV19 few . CASRTGPGELFF TGTGCCAGTAGGACAGGCCCCGGGGAGCTGTTTTTT
TRBJ1-1 TRBV6-5 . TRBD1 CASSVQGGVNTEAFF TGTGCCAGCAGCGTACAGGGGGGGGTGAACACTGAAGCTTTCTTT
TRBJ2-5 TRBV3-1/TRBV3-2 few TRBD2 CASSRSRTSGVQETQYF TGTGCCAGCAGCAGATCCCGGACTAGCGGAGTACAAGAGACCCAGTACTTC
TRBJ2-1 TRBV11-3 . TRBD2 CASSFGLAGGRNEQFF TGTGCCAGCAGCTTCGGACTAGCGGGGGGCAGGAATGAGCAGTTCTTC
TRBJ2-5 TRBV19 . TRBD1 CASSTPWKGASSETQYF TGTGCCAGTAGTACCCCGTGGAAGGGGGCGAGTTCGGAGACCCAGTACTTC
TRBJ1-5 TRBV19 . . CASSKGGGVSNQPQHF TGTGCCAGTAGTAAGGGGGGGGGAGTTAGCAATCAGCCCCAGCATTTT
TRBJ2-7 TRBV20-1 . . CSASDHLRGYEQYF TGCAGTGCTAGTGATCACTTACGGGGCTACGAGCAGTACTTC
TRBJ1-2 TRBV19 . . CASSIDPGVGYTF TGTGCCAGTAGTATAGACCCAGGGGTCGGCTACACCTTC
TRBJ1-2 TRBV28 . . CASSFFVWTANYGYTF TGTGCCAGCAGCTTCTTTGTCTGGACAGCAAACTATGGCTACACCTTC
TRBJ2-3 TRBV19 once TRBD1 CASSTTGEDTQYF TGTGCCAGTAGTACGACAGGGGAAGATACGCAGTATTTT
TRBJ1-4 TRBV6-5 few . CASIVGWGEEKLFF TGTGCCAGCATCGTTGGGTGGGGGGAGGAAAAACTGTTTTTT
TRBJ1-2 TRBV9 . . CASSTKEIRGGDGYTF TGTGCCAGCAGCACAAAAGAGATAAGGGGGGGAGATGGCTACACCTTC
TRBJ1-5 TRBV5-6 few . CASSNWRQVSNQPQHF TGTGCCAGCAGCAACTGGAGACAGGTTAGCAATCAGCCCCAGCATTTT
TRBJ2-5 TRBV6-5 . TRBD1 CASSYSGTAQETQYF TGTGCCAGCAGTTACTCAGGGACAGCCCAAGAGACCCAGTACTTC
TRBJ2-1 TRBV5-1 . . CASRSEISSYNEQFF TGCGCCAGCAGGTCGGAGATAAGCTCCTACAATGAGCAGTTCTTC
TRBJ1-2 TRBV29-1 . . CSVEGGMDYGYTF TGCAGCGTTGAGGGGGGGATGGACTATGGCTACACCTTC
TRBJ2-7 TRBV6-5 . TRBD1 CASRSAGTGREQYF TGTGCCAGCAGGTCAGCCGGGACAGGGCGCGAGCAGTACTTC
TRBJ2-3 TRBV7-2 . TRBD2 CASSLVSGRASDTQYF TGTGCCAGCAGCTTAGTTAGCGGGAGGGCCTCAGATACGCAGTATTTT
TRBJ2-7 TRBV9 . . CASSVGTLGGYEQYF TGTGCCAGCAGCGTAGGAACCCTCGGAGGCTACGAGCAGTACTTC
TRBJ2-3 TRBV19 . TRBD2 CASTSRLAATDTQYF TGTGCCAGTACCTCCCGACTAGCGGCCACAGATACGCAGTATTTT
TRBJ1-1 TRBV7-9 . . CASSFRGMNTEAFF TGTGCCAGCAGCTTCCGGGGAATGAACACTGAAGCTTTCTTT
TRBJ2-3 TRBV18 . . CASSPLSPDFSSSDTQYF TGTGCCAGCTCACCACTTTCGCCGGACTTTTCTTCATCAGATACGCAGTATTTT
TRBJ2-2 TRBV9 . TRBD2 CASSVAGGDTGELFF TGTGCCAGCAGCGTAGCGGGAGGCGACACCGGGGAGCTGTTTTTT
TRBJ1-5 TRBV28 . TRBD1 CAIRQGNQPQHF TGTGCCATCCGACAGGGTAATCAGCCCCAGCATTTT
TRBJ1-2 TRBV3-1/TRBV3-2 once . CASSQRRYYGYTF TGTGCCAGCAGCCAACGGAGGTACTATGGCTACACCTTC
TRBJ2-7 TRBV7-9 . . CASSHGTRSYEQYF TGTGCCAGCAGCCACGGGACAAGATCCTACGAGCAGTACTTC
TRBJ2-3 TRBV11-2 . TRBD2 CASSQMTGGPADTQYF TGTGCCAGCAGCCAGATGACGGGAGGGCCCGCAGATACGCAGTATTTT
TRBJ2-3 TRBV7-3 . . CASSLTSYRTDTQYF TGTGCCAGCAGCTTAACCTCGTACAGGACGGATACGCAGTATTTT
TRBJ1-4 TRBV5-1 once . CASSLTRANEKLFF TGCGCCAGCAGCTTGACTAGGGCTAATGAAAAACTGTTTTTT
TRBJ2-2 TRBV28 . . CASRRSPGELFF TGTGCCAGCAGACGTAGCCCCGGGGAGCTGTTTTTT
TRBJ2-5 TRBV9 . . CASSADWWETQYF TGTGCCAGCAGCGCGGACTGGTGGGAGACCCAGTACTTC
TRBJ1-2 TRBV18 . . CASSPPTGGVYGYTF TGTGCCAGCTCACCACCTACGGGGGGAGTCTATGGCTACACCTTC
TRBJ1-6 TRBV2 once . CASILDGNNSPLHF TGTGCCAGCATTCTGGACGGGAATAATTCACCCCTCCACTTT
TRBJ2-1 TRBV29-1 . . CSVEGAMNVNEQFF TGCAGCGTTGAAGGCGCAATGAACGTGAATGAGCAGTTCTTC
TRBJ1-2 TRBV18 . . CASSPPGGAWGYTF TGTGCCAGCTCACCCCCGGGGGGGGCCTGGGGCTACACCTTC
TRBJ1-5 TRBV6-5 . TRBD1 CASRRTGRNQPQHF TGTGCCAGCAGACGGACAGGGCGTAATCAGCCCCAGCATTTT
TRBJ2-3 TRBV30 once . CAWSVGAGSGDTQYF TGTGCCTGGAGTGTCGGAGCAGGCAGCGGAGATACGCAGTATTTT
TRBJ2-5 TRBV27 . TRBD2 CASSLVSGSETQYF TGTGCCAGCAGTTTGGTTAGCGGGAGTGAGACCCAGTACTTC
TRBJ1-5 TRBV7-8 . TRBD1 CASSLGDRDNQPQHF TGTGCCAGCAGCTTAGGGGACAGGGACAATCAGCCCCAGCATTTT
TRBJ2-2 TRBV19 . TRBD1 CAHSPGQGAGELFF TGTGCCCATTCGCCGGGACAGGGGGCCGGGGAGCTGTTTTTT
TRBJ2-3 TRBV19 . . CASSNQYTDTQYF TGTGCCAGTAGTAACCAGTACACAGATACGCAGTATTTT
TRBJ2-2 TRBV6-2/TRBV6-3 . . CASSYTGPGELFF TGTGCCAGCAGTTACACAGGGCCCGGGGAGCTGTTTTTT
TRBJ1-6 TRBV5-5 . TRBD1 CASSFRDRLSPLHF TGTGCCAGCAGCTTCCGGGACAGACTATCACCCCTCCACTTT
TRBJ2-1 TRBV20-1 . . CSASFPAGYNEQFF TGCAGTGCTAGTTTTCCAGCGGGTTACAATGAGCAGTTCTTC
TRBJ2-1 TRBV5-1 . . CASSFSTGANNEQFF TGCGCCAGCAGCTTTTCGACTGGGGCTAACAATGAGCAGTTCTTC
TRBJ2-5 TRBV4-1 . TRBD2 CASSQEWRGGGGQYF TGCGCCAGCAGCCAAGAATGGCGGGGGGGCGGCGGCCAGTACTTC
TRBJ2-7 TRBV7-2 many . CASSLGRGSYEQYF TGTGCCAGCAGCTTAGGGCGGGGCTCCTACGAGCAGTACTTC
TRBJ2-3 TRBV5-4 once TRBD1 CASSLDQGATDTQYF TGTGCCAGCAGCTTGGATCAGGGGGCCACAGATACGCAGTATTTT
TRBJ1-6 TRBV27 . . CASKEGIFSPLHF TGTGCCAGCAAAGAGGGTATCTTTTCACCCCTCCACTTT
TRBJ1-1 TRBV4-2 once . CASSQDTDHMNTEAFF TGTGCCAGCAGCCAAGATACAGACCACATGAACACTGAAGCTTTCTTT
TRBJ2-7 TRBV30 . . CAWSVLSFGEQYF TGTGCCTGGAGTGTACTCTCTTTCGGGGAGCAGTACTTC
TRBJ2-3 TRBV5-5 . TRBD1 CASSLGPPLRGRGITDTQYF TGTGCCAGCAGCTTGGGCCCCCCACTTCGGGGCAGGGGGATCACAGATACGCAGTATTTT
TRBJ2-4 TRBV18 . . CASSPAQGVKNIQYF TGTGCCAGCTCACCTGCCCAGGGCGTGAAAAACATTCAGTACTTC
TRBJ2-7 TRBV7-2 . . CASSLAASASAYEQYF TGTGCCAGCAGCTTAGCGGCGAGCGCCAGTGCCTACGAGCAGTACTTC
TRBJ2-1 TRBV27 . . CASSLQGGAYNEQFF TGTGCCAGCAGTTTACAGGGTGGCGCCTACAATGAGCAGTTCTTC
TRBJ2-1 TRBV19 . TRBD2 CASSITSGSSYNEQFF TGTGCCAGTAGTATTACTAGCGGGAGCTCCTACAATGAGCAGTTCTTC
TRBJ2-7 TRBV27 . . CASSLFGGPSYEQYF TGTGCCAGCAGTTTATTCGGCGGTCCATCCTACGAGCAGTACTTC